This T cell receptor (beta chain) was documented in a study of identical twins. CDR3 size: 16 residues. Between the trimmed V and J ends, which lost 4 bases and 4 bases, there was a span of 17 bases. Per germline, CDR1 MDHEN and CDR2 SYDVKM. TCRdb recomputed calls from the 5' RACE reads with MiXCR, one row per CDR3 protein. The sample has around 1.7 million distinct CDR3 sequences, about 31% seen once. This TCR came from a newborn girl in good health. V and J are TRBV28 and TRBJ2-1; TRBD1 might be the D (6 bases). What was sequenced was cord blood. In DNA, the CDR3 is TGTGCCAGCAGTTGGGACACCCCAGTCCTATACAATGAGCAGTTCTTC. Its protein product is CASSWDTPVLYNEQFF.